The present TCR beta chain was sequenced within a study of blood T cells in healthy people across ages. Then a second PCR, running roughly 7 to 11 cycles, was carried out with a sample-barcoded 5' primer and a J-beta primer mix. Via MiXCR, TCRdb re-called the 5' RACE reads, giving one row per CDR3 protein. The table has approximately 600,000 distinct CDR3 sequences, under 65% seen once. The study recruited healthy Caucasian donors from Russia who were aged about 6 to 95. The CDR3 contains 15 residues. V gave up 1 base and J gave up 3 bases, with 13 bases separating them. The source of this sequence is a man aged 60-69 years in good health. Sequencing was performed on blood. The genes are TRBV12-3 or TRBV12-4 and TRBJ2-7; D is tentatively TRBD1 or TRBD2 (5 bases each). The chain's CDR3 is CASSLGDGTLYEQYF. The CDR3 DNA follows: TGTGCCAGCAGTTTAGGGGACGGCACTCTCTACGAGCAGTACTTC.